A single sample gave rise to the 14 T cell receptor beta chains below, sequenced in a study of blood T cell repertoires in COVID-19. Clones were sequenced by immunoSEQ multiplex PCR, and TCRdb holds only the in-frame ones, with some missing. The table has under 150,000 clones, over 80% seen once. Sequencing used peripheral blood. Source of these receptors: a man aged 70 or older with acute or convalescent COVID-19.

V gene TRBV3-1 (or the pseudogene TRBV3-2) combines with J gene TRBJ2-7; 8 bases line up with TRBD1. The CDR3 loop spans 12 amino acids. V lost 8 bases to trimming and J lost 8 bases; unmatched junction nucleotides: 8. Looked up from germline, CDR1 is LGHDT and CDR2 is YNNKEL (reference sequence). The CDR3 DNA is TGTGCCAGCGGAGCCCAGGGGGCCAAGCAGTACTTC. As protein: CASGAQGAKQYF.

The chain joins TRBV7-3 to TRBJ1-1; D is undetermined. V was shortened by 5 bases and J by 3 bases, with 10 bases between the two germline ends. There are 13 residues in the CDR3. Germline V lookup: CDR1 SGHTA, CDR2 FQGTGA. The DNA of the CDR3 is TGTGCCAGCAGCCTCCTCTCGGACACTGAAGCTTTCTTT. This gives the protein CASSLLSDTEAFF.

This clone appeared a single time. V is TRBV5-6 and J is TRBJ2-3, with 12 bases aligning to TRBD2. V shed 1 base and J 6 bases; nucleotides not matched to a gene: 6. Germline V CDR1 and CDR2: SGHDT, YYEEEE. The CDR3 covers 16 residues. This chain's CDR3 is CASSLFLAGGLDTQYF. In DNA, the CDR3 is TGTGCCAGCAGCTTGTTCCTAGCGGGGGGGCTGGATACGCAGTATTTT.

The DNA for the CDR3 is TGTGCCAGTACTCAGGGGGGTTTCGGAACTGAAGCTTTCTTT. Its protein is CASTQGGFGTEAFF. This chain uses TRBV19 with TRBJ1-1, with 7 bases matching TRBD1. This CDR3 region has 14 residues. V shed 7 bases, J shed 5 bases, and the junction held 10 bases outside the gene matches. Germline CDR1 and CDR2: LNHDA and SQIVND (reference sequence).

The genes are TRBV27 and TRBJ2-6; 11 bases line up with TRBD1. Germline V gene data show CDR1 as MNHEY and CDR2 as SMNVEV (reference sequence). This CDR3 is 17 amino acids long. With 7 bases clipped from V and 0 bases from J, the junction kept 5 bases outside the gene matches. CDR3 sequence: CASTSGTGGSGANVLTF. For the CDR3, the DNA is TGTGCCAGCACGTCCGGGACAGGGGGCTCTGGGGCCAACGTCCTGACTTTC.

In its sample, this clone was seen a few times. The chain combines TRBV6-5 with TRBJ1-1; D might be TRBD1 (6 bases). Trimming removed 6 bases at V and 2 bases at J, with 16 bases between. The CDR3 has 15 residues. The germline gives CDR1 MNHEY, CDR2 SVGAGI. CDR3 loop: CASSRGGGRNTEAFF. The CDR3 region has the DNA TGTGCCAGCAGCCGAGGGGGGGGCCGAAACACTGAAGCTTTCTTT.

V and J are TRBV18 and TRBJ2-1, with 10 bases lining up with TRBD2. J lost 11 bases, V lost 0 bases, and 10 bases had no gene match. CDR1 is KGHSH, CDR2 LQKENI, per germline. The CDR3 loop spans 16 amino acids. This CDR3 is CASSPPGASGGFQQFF. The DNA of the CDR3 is TGTGCCAGCTCACCACCGGGGGCTAGCGGGGGTTTCCAGCAGTTCTTC.

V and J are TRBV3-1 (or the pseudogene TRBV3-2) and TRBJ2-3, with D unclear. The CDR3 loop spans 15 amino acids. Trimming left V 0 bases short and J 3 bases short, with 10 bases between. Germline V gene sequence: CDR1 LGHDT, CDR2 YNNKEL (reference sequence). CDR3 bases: TGTGCCAGCAGCCAAGATGAAACTACTACAGATACGCAGTATTTT. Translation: CASSQDETTTDTQYF.

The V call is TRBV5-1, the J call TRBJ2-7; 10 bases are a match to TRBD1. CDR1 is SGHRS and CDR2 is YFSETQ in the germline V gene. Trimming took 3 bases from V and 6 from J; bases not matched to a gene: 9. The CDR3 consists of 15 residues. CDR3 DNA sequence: TGCGCCAGCAGCTCACCGGACAGGGGGAGTTTCGAGCAGTACTTC. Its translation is CASSSPDRGSFEQYF.

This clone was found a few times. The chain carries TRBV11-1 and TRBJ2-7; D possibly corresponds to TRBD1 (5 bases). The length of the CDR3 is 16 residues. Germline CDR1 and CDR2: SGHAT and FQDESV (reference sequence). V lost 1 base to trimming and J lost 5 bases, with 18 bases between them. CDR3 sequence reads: CASSLDLLLGANEQYF. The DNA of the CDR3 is TGTGCCAGCAGCTTAGATCTTCTGCTTGGGGCCAACGAGCAGTACTTC.

CDR3 loop: CASRIQVMNTEAFF. The CDR3 region has the DNA TGTGCCAGCAGGATCCAGGTCATGAACACTGAAGCTTTCTTT. The rearrangement uses TRBV28 and TRBJ1-1; the D is unclear. Between the trimmed V and J ends, which lost 6 bases and 0 bases, there was a span of 11 bases. Germline V gives CDR1 MDHEN, CDR2 SYDVKM. The CDR3 contains 14 residues.

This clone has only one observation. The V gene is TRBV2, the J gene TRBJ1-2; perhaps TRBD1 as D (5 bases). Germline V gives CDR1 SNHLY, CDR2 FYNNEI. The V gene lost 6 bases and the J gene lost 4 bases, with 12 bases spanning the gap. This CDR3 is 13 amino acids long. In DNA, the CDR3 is TGTGCCAGCAGCACCGGGGGAATCTATGGCTACACCTTC. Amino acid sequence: CASSTGGIYGYTF.

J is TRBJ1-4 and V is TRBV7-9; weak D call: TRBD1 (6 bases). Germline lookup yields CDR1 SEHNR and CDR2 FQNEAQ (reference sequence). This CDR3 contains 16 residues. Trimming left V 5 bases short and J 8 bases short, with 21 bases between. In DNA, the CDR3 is TGTGCCAGCAGCGTGAGGGGCCGAGGGGGAACCGAAAAACTGTTTTTT. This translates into CASSVRGRGGTEKLFF.

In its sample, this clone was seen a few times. CDR3 protein: CASSLDSAINSPLHF. CDR3 bases: TGTGCCAGCAGCTTAGATAGCGCCATTAATTCACCCCTCCACTTT. The chain recombines TRBV7-2 with TRBJ1-6; D is undetermined. V lost 1 base and J 6 bases, leaving 10 bases between the germline ends. CDR1 and CDR2 (germline): SGHTA, FQGNSA. The CDR3 length is 15 residues. The variable domain in full, with the rest retrieved from reference TRBV7-2 and TRBJ1-6, is GAGVSQSPSNKVTEKGKDVELRCDPISGHTALYWYRQSLGQGLEFLIYFQGNSAPDKSGLPSDRFSAERTGGSVSTLTIQRTQQEDSAVYLCASSLDSAINSPLHFGNGTRLTVT.